Listed here are 29 T cell receptor beta chains from one sample, sequenced in a study of spatial heterogeneity in lung cancer. MiXCR was run by TCRdb on the 5' RACE reads, yielding one entry per CDR3 protein. Among some 120,000 distinct CDR3 sequences listed, more than 10% were seen once. This sample's time point: blood at routine non-recurrence follow-up after resection. Whole RNA from tumor, nontumor lung or frozen PBMC was sequenced unsorted. The source was PBMCs, collected at follow-up. The receptors derive from a male donor with early-stage non-small cell lung cancer.

The chain is built from TRBV6-5 and TRBJ2-7; perhaps TRBD2 as D (5 bases). V was trimmed by 0 bases and J by 7 bases, leaving 13 bases between them. Germline loops: CDR1 MNHEY, CDR2 SVGAGI. This CDR3 comprises 14 residues. The CDR3 DNA reads as TGTGCCAGCAGTTACTCGAAGGGAGTAGGGGAGCAGTACTTC. Its protein product is CASSYSKGVGEQYF.

This clonotype was counted between two and nine times. V usage is TRBV6-6 and J usage is TRBJ2-3; unclear D gene. Germline V gene sequence: CDR1 MNHNY, CDR2 SVGAGI (reference sequence). This CDR3 is built from 14 residues. The V and J ends lost 6 bases and 1 base respectively, with 11 bases between them. CDR3 DNA: TGTGCCAGCAGCCCTACCACCGGCACAGATACGCAGTATTTT. Translation gives CASSPTTGTDTQYF.

The rearrangement uses TRBV6-2 or TRBV6-3 and TRBJ2-7; D is ambiguous. The germline gives CDR1 MNHEY, CDR2 SVGEGT. This CDR3 is built from 12 residues. Trimming cost V 0 bases and J 4 bases, with 4 bases left between them. The DNA for the CDR3 is TGTGCCAGCAGTTACTCAATATACGAGCAGTACTTC. As protein: CASSYSIYEQYF.

This clonotype was recorded many times. The rearrangement joins TRBV7-2 to TRBJ1-2; 9 bases match TRBD1. Germline CDR1 SGHTA, CDR2 FQGNSA. The CDR3 runs 15 residues. V was clipped by 5 bases and J by 8 bases; unmatched bases: 12. As DNA, the CDR3 is TGTGCCAGCAGCCCAGCGCTGGACAGGGGAAGAGGCTACACCTTC. Amino acid sequence: CASSPALDRGRGYTF.

The V call is TRBV4-3, the J call TRBJ1-6; D call uncertain. The germline V and J ends were trimmed by 2 bases and 8 bases, with 13 bases remaining between them. This CDR3 contains 15 residues. Per germline, CDR1 LGHNA and CDR2 YSLEER. The CDR3 is CASSQHTTFHSPLHF. The DNA of the CDR3 is TGCGCCAGCAGCCAACACACCACCTTTCATTCACCCCTCCACTTT.

The rearrangement joins TRBV15 to TRBJ2-1, with D possibly being TRBD1 (5 bases). The CDR3 has 12 residues. Germline V gives CDR1 LNHNV, CDR2 YYDKDF (reference sequence). Trimming removed 3 bases at V and 9 bases at J, with 9 bases between. CDR3 loop: CATSRHQGEQFF. CDR3 in DNA: TGTGCCACCAGCAGGCACCAGGGTGAGCAGTTCTTC.

This clonotype was seen only a few times. The V call is TRBV13, the J call TRBJ1-5; unclear D gene. In germline, CDR1 is PRHDT, CDR2 FYEKMQ (reference sequence). V was clipped by 3 bases and J by 3 bases, with 12 bases between them. This CDR3 has 15 residues. CDR3 DNA sequence: TGTGCCAGCAGCTTGAGGTCGGGTACCAATCAGCCCCAGCATTTT. Its translation is CASSLRSGTNQPQHF.

The gene calls are TRBV3-1 and TRBJ2-1, with D perhaps matching TRBD1 or TRBD2 (6 bases each). Trimming took 2 bases from V and 6 from J, leaving 11 bases between them. Germline V gives CDR1 LGHDT, CDR2 YNNKEL (reference sequence). The CDR3 has 14 amino acids. The CDR3 loop is CASSQRTAGNEQFF. As DNA, the CDR3 is TGTGCCAGCAGCCAAAGGACAGCGGGCAATGAGCAGTTCTTC.

The rearrangement joins TRBV30 to TRBJ2-7; tentative D call: TRBD1 (6 bases). The CDR3 length is 14 residues. V lost 4 bases, J lost 3 bases, and 16 bases lay in between. The germline gives CDR1 GTSNPN, CDR2 SVGIG (reference sequence). This CDR3 is CAWNRDIRNYEQYF. CDR3 nucleotides: TGTGCCTGGAATCGGGACATTCGTAACTACGAGCAGTACTTC.

This clonotype was observed many times. The V gene is TRBV11-2, the J gene TRBJ2-1, with a possible D match to TRBD1 (5 bases). The CDR3 is 16 amino acids. V was pared by 1 base and J by 6 bases, with 16 bases between. Germline loops: CDR1 SGHAT, CDR2 FQNNGV. The CDR3 spells CASSLVAGLSFNEQFF. The CDR3 DNA follows: TGTGCCAGCAGCTTAGTCGCAGGGTTAAGTTTCAATGAGCAGTTCTTC.

This clonotype was seen at least ten times. CDR3 loop: CASSLGGLDEKLFF. CDR3 DNA sequence: TGTGCCAGCAGCTTGGGAGGTCTGGATGAAAAACTGTTTTTT. This chain connects TRBV5-6 to TRBJ1-4; unclear D gene. CDR1 and CDR2 (germline): SGHDT, YYEEEE. Trimming took off 0 bases at V and 6 bases at J, with 9 bases between the two ends. This CDR3 has 14 residues.

This clonotype was picked up many times. The genes are TRBV15 and TRBJ1-1; D unclear. The CDR3 extends over 13 amino acids. Germline CDR1 LNHNV, CDR2 YYDKDF (reference sequence). Deletions cut 0 bases from V and 1 base from J, with 3 bases between. CDR3 region: CATSRDPNTEAFF. As DNA, the CDR3 is TGTGCCACCAGCAGAGACCCGAACACTGAAGCTTTCTTT.

With respect to this clonotype: At one boundary the junction diverges from the germline segment, which might be a read error. The J gene is TRBJ2-5, the V gene TRBV7-7, with D maybe TRBD1 (6 bases). CDR3 length: 15 residues. Germline CDR1 and CDR2: SSHAT and FNYEAQ (reference sequence). CDR3 loop: CASSSDGTLQETQYF. CDR3 DNA sequence: TGTGCTAGCAGCTCCGACGGGACACTCCAAGAGACCCAGTACTTC.

The chain combines TRBV7-2 with TRBJ1-5; TRBD1 matches 7 bases. Germline lookup yields CDR1 SGHTA and CDR2 FQGNSA. The trim removed 3 bases at V and 7 bases at J, leaving 6 bases unmatched. CDR3 length: 14 amino acids. For the CDR3, the DNA is TGTGCCAGCAGCTTTACAGGGGAGGGACAGCCCCAGCATTTT. Its translation is CASSFTGEGQPQHF.

The chain links TRBV5-1 to TRBJ1-1; D possibly corresponds to TRBD1 (6 bases). CDR3 length: 13 amino acids. Per germline, CDR1 SGHRS and CDR2 YFSETQ. V lost 4 bases and J lost 5, with 12 bases in between. In DNA form, the CDR3 reads TGCGCCAGCAGCCCTACAGGGATGACTGAAGCTTTCTTT. It encodes CASSPTGMTEAFF.

This clonotype occurred many times. The V and J genes are TRBV20-1 and TRBJ2-1; D is uncertain. Trimming took 0 bases from V and 0 from J, leaving 9 bases between them. The germline V gene has CDR1 DFQATT and CDR2 SNEGSKA (reference sequence). This CDR3 contains 15 residues. DNA for the CDR3: TGCAGTGCTAGAGATTTGGCTTACTCCTACAATGAGCAGTTCTTC. This codes for CSARDLAYSYNEQFF.

The chain carries TRBV29-1 and TRBJ1-5, with TRBD1 as a possible D gene (5 bases). Trimming left V 5 bases short and J 0 bases short, with 11 bases between. Germline V gives CDR1 SQVTM, CDR2 ANQGSEA. The CDR3 length is 14 residues. DNA for the CDR3: TGCAGCGTTTGGGGGGACGGTAGCAATCAGCCCCAGCATTTT. It codes for CSVWGDGSNQPQHF.

This clonotype was recorded many times. This chain uses TRBV29-1 with TRBJ1-4; 10 bases agree with TRBD1. Losses at the gene ends were 6 bases for V and 8 bases for J; bases not matched to a gene: 6. This CDR3 has 13 amino acids. Per the germline V gene, CDR1 is SQVTM and CDR2 is ANQGSEA. The chain's CDR3 is CSVGGTGAEKLFF. The DNA of the CDR3 is TGCAGCGTGGGTGGGACAGGGGCGGAAAAACTGTTTTTT.

The chain joins TRBV6-6 to TRBJ2-7, with 9 bases identical to TRBD1. The CDR3 totals 13 residues. Germline lookup yields CDR1 MNHNY and CDR2 SVGAGI (reference sequence). Trimming took 7 bases from V and 5 from J; bases not matched to a gene: 6. The CDR3 DNA reads as TGTGCCAGCAAGACAGGGGGATACCACGAGCAGTACTTC. Translation gives CASKTGGYHEQYF.

This clonotype was picked up many times. The V gene is TRBV7-6, the J gene TRBJ1-5, with 11 bases aligning to TRBD1. Per germline, CDR1 SGHVS and CDR2 FNYEAQ. The CDR3 runs to 20 residues. V dropped 1 base and J dropped 2; count of bases not matched to a gene: 13. The CDR3 region has the DNA TGTGCCAGCAGCTTAGGCCCTCCCTGGGACAGGGGGAAGGGCAATCAGCCCCAGCATTTT. Translating it yields CASSLGPPWDRGKGNQPQHF.

This clonotype was detected a few times. The chain has TRBV5-6 and TRBJ2-2; D is uncertain. CDR1 is SGHDT, CDR2 YYEEEE, per germline. V lost 1 base and J 5 bases, leaving 15 bases between the germline ends. The CDR3 has 16 residues. The CDR3 here is CASSLRNTGWTGELFF. The CDR3 region has the DNA TGTGCCAGCAGCTTGAGGAACACGGGTTGGACCGGGGAGCTGTTTTTT.

The V call is TRBV5-1, the J call TRBJ2-7; D tentatively fits TRBD1 or TRBD2 (5 bases each). From germline, CDR1 is SGHRS and CDR2 YFSETQ. Between the trimmed V and J ends, which lost 4 bases and 0 bases, there was a span of 17 bases. The CDR3 totals 16 residues. The CDR3 is CASSPSGTVSSYEQYF. The CDR3 region has the DNA TGCGCCAGCAGCCCAAGTGGGACGGTAAGCTCCTACGAGCAGTACTTC.

The CDR3 DNA follows: TGTGCCATCAGTGAGGACAGGAACACCGGGGAGCTGTTTTTT. Its protein product is CAISEDRNTGELFF. V is TRBV10-3 and J is TRBJ2-2; weak D call: TRBD1 (5 bases). The ends were cut back, 2 bases at V and 1 base at J, with 5 bases in the middle. CDR1 ENHRY and CDR2 SYGVKD come from the germline V gene. This CDR3 comprises 14 residues.

This clonotype was observed a handful of times. The J gene is TRBJ2-1, the V gene TRBV5-6; D gene ambiguous. The CDR3 covers 15 residues. Trimming shortened V by 4 bases and J by 2 bases, and 13 bases separated the two germline ends. Germline V gene lookup returns CDR1 SGHDT and CDR2 YYEEEE. The CDR3 here is CASSLSPGTYNEQFF. The CDR3 nucleotides are TGTGCCAGCAGCCTAAGTCCTGGGACCTACAATGAGCAGTTCTTC. The complete variable domain, with remaining parts taken from reference TRBV5-6 and TRBJ2-1, reads DAGVTQSPTHLIKTRGQQVTLRCSPKSGHDTVSWYQQALGQGPQFIFQYYEEEERQRGNFPDRFSGHQFPNYSSELNVNALLLGDSALYLCASSLSPGTYNEQFFGPGTRLTVL.

The chain recombines TRBV7-2 with TRBJ2-2; TRBD1 matches 8 bases. The J segment lost 4 bases and the V segment lost 6 bases, leaving 7 bases of the junction unmatched. Per germline, CDR1 SGHTA and CDR2 FQGNSA. This CDR3 has 15 amino acids. The CDR3 sequence: CASRPPGQGTGELFF. The DNA for the CDR3 is TGTGCCAGCAGGCCGCCCGGACAGGGCACCGGGGAGCTGTTTTTT. The whole variable domain, filled in from reference TRBV7-2 and TRBJ2-2, reads GAGVSQSPSNKVTEKGKDVELRCDPISGHTALYWYRQSLGQGLEFLIYFQGNSAPDKSGLPSDRFSAERTGGSVSTLTIQRTQQEDSAVYLCASRPPGQGTGELFFGEGSRLTVL.

The J gene is TRBJ1-6, the V gene TRBV19, with 9 bases matching TRBD1. V lost 6 bases, J lost 7 bases, and 10 bases stayed unmatched. Germline CDR1 is LNHDA and CDR2 is SQIVND (reference sequence). The CDR3 loop spans 16 amino acids. The chain's CDR3 is CASRAPGQGHNSPLHF. CDR3 bases: TGTGCCAGTAGGGCTCCGGGACAGGGACACAATTCACCCCTCCACTTT.

This clonotype was counted only a few times. The genes are TRBV13 and TRBJ2-5; weak D call: TRBD1 (6 bases). V was clipped by 3 bases and J by 1 base, with 15 bases between them. CDR1 and CDR2 from the germline V gene are PRHDT and FYEKMQ (reference sequence). The CDR3 runs 16 residues. CDR3 DNA: TGTGCCAGCAGCTTTTCGTCTCGAGGGGGCCAAGAGACCCAGTACTTC. Its protein product is CASSFSSRGGQETQYF.

This clonotype was detected a few times. The chain is built from TRBV20-1 and TRBJ1-3; TRBD1 might be the D (5 bases). V shed 6 bases and J shed 1 base, with 13 bases lying between them. The CDR3 runs 14 residues. Germline V gene lookup returns CDR1 DFQATT and CDR2 SNEGSKA (reference sequence). The CDR3 region has the DNA TGCAGTGCCGATCGCGGGACTTCTGGAAACACCATATATTTT. Its translation: CSADRGTSGNTIYF.

The chain employs TRBV2 and TRBJ2-5, with 8 bases aligning to TRBD1. V was clipped by 8 bases and J by 2 bases; unmatched bases: 10. Germline values: CDR1 SNHLY, CDR2 FYNNEI. This CDR3 is built from 15 residues. This CDR3 reads CASRTGTGGQETQYF. CDR3 bases: TGTGCCAGCCGGACAGGAACAGGGGGACAAGAGACCCAGTACTTC. The whole variable domain, filled in from reference TRBV2 and TRBJ2-5, reads EPEVTQTPSHQVTQMGQEVILRCVPISNHLYFYWYRQILGQKVEFLVSFYNNEISEKSEIFDDQFSVERPDGSNFTLKIRSTKLEDSAMYFCASRTGTGGQETQYFGPGTRLLVL.